Reported below is one T cell receptor beta chain. Under the authors' procedure: Estimated nucleated cell counts came from reference gene primer amplification. Sequencing was performed with immunoSEQ multiplex PCR; in TCRdb, only in-frame clones are kept and a portion is missing. Clone size and the V and J calls come from that table; the DNA yielded D and trimming. The data show 150,000 to 200,000 clones, with around nine tenths seen just once and 3.5% to 4.5% held by the top ten. This specimen belongs to a study of blood T cell repertoires in COVID-19. Background on the study: Samples came from the United States, Italy and Spain, spanning acute and convalescent COVID-19. Sources were T cells, B-cell-depleted T cells, or PBMCs; the material itself was cDNA or gDNA.

Trimming shortened V by 6 bases and J by 2 bases, and 14 bases separated the two germline ends. Germline lookup yields CDR1 SNHLY and CDR2 FYNNEI. The CDR3 is 15 amino acids. This sequence originates from a man aged 18 to 30 with active or convalescent COVID-19. The sample was peripheral blood. V gene TRBV2 combines with J gene TRBJ1-3; possibly TRBD1 for D (5 bases). CDR3 bases: TGTGCCAGCAGAGGGGCGGCAGTTACTGGAAACACCATATATTTT. Protein sequence: CASRGAAVTGNTIYF.